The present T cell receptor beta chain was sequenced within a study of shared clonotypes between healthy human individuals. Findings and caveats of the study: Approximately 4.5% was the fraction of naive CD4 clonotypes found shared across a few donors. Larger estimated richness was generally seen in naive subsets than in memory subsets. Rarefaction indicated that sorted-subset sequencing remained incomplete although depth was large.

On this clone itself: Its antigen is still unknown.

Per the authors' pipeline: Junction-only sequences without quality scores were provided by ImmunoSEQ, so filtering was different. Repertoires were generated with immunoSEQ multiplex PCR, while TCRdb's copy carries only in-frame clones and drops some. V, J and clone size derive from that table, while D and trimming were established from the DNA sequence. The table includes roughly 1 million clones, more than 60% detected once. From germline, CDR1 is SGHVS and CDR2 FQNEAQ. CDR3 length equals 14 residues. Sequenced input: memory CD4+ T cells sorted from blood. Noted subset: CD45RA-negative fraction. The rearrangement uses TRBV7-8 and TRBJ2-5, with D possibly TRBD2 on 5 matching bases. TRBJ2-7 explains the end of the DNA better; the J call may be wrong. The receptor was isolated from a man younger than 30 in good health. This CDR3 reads CASSLGKLVFEQYF. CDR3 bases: TGTGCCAGCAGCTTAGGTAAACTAGTCTTCGAGCAGTACTTC.